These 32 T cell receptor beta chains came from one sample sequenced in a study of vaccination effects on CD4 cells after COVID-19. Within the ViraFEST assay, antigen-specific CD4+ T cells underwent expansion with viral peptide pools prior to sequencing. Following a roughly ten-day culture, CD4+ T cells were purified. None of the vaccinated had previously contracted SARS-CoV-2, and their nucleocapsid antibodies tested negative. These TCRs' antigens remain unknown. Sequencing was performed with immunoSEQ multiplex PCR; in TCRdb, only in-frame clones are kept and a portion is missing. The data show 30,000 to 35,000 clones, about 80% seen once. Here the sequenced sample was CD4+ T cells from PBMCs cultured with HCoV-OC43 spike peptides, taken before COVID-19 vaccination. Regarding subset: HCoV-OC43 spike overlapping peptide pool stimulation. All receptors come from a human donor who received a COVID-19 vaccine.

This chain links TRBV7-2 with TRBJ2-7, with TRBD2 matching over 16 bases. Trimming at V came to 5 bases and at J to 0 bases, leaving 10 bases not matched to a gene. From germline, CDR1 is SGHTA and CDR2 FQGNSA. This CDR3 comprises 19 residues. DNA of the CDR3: TGTGCCAGCAGCCCCCGGGGACTAGCGGGAGGGCCCAGCTCCTACGAGCAGTACTTC. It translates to CASSPRGLAGGPSSYEQYF.

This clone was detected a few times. The chain's CDR3 is CASSDSGRRKGNEKLFF. CDR3 DNA: TGTGCCAGCAGTGACAGCGGCCGCCGAAAGGGTAATGAAAAACTGTTTTTT. The chain carries TRBV2 and TRBJ1-4; no firm D call. With 3 bases removed from V and 4 bases from J, the gap between germline ends came to 18 bases. CDR3 length: 17 amino acids. Germline CDR1 SNHLY, CDR2 FYNNEI. Combining the CDR3 with reference TRBV2 and TRBJ1-4 gives the whole variable domain EPEVTQTPSHQVTQMGQEVILRCVPISNHLYFYWYRQILGQKVEFLVSFYNNEISEKSEIFDDQFSVERPDGSNFTLKIRSTKLEDSAMYFCASSDSGRRKGNEKLFFGSGTQLSVL.

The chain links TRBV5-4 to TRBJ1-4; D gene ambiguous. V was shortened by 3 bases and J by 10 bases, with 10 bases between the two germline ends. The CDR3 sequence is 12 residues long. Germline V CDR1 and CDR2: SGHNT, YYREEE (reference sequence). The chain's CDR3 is CASSSTSGKLFF. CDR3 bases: TGTGCCAGCAGCTCCACCAGTGGAAAACTGTTTTTT.

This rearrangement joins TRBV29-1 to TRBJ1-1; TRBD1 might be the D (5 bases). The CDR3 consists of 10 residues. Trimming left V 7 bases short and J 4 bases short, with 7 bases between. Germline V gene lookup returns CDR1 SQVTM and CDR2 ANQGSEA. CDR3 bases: TGCAGCGCCGGGACCACTGAAGCTTTCTTT. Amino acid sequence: CSAGTTEAFF. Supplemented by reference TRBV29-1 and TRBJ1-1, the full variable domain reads SAVISQKPSRDICQRGTSLTIQCQVDSQVTMMFWYRQQPGQSLTLIATANQGSEATYESGFVIDKFPISRPNLTFSTLTVSNMSPEDSSIYLCSAGTTEAFFGQGTRLTVV.

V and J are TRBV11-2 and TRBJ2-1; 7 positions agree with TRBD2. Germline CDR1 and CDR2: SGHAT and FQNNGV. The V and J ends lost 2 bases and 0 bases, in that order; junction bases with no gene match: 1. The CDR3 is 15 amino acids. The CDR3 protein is CASSLWTSSYNEQFF. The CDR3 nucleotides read TGTGCCAGCAGCTTATGGACTAGCTCCTACAATGAGCAGTTCTTC.

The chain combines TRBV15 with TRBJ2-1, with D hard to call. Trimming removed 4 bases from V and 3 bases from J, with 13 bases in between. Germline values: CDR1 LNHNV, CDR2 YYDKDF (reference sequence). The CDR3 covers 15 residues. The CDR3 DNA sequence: TGTGCCACCAGCACCCGGGCCTCCGGCTACAATGAGCAGTTCTTC. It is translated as CATSTRASGYNEQFF. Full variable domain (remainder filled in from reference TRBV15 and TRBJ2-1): DAMVIQNPRYQVTQFGKPVTLSCSQTLNHNVMYWYQQKSSQAPKLLFHYYDKDFNNEADTPDNFQSRRPNTSFCFLDIRSPGLGDTAMYLCATSTRASGYNEQFFGPGTRLTVL.

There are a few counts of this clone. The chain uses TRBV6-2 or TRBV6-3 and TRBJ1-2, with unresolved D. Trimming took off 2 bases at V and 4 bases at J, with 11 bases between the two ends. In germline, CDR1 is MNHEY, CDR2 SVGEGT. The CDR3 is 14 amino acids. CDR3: CASSYDPSIYGYTF. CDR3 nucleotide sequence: TGTGCCAGCAGTTACGATCCATCCATCTATGGCTACACCTTC.

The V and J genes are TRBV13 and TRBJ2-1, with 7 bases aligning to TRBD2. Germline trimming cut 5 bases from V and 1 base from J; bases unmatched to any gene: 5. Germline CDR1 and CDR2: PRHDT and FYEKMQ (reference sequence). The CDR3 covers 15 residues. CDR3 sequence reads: CASSPTGGSYNEQFF. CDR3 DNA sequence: TGTGCCAGCAGCCCAACCGGGGGGTCCTACAATGAGCAGTTCTTC.

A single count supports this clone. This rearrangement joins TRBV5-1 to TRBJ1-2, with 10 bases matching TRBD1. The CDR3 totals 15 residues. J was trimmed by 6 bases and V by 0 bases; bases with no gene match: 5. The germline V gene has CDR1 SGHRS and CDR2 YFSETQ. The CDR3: CASSLGQGAHDGYTF. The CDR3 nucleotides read TGCGCCAGCAGCTTGGGACAGGGGGCCCACGATGGCTACACCTTC.

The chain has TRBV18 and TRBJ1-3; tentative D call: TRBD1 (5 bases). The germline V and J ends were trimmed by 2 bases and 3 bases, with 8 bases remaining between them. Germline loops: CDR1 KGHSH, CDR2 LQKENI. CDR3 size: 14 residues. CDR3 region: CASSPGGNGNTIYF. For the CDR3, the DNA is TGTGCCAGCTCACCAGGGGGGAATGGAAACACCATATATTTT.

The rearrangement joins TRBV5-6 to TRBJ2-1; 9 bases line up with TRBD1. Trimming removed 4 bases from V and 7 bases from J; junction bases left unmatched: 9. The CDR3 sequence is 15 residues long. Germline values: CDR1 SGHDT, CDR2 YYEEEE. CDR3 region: CASSQTGGTRNEQFF. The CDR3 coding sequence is TGTGCCAGCAGCCAGACAGGGGGAACGAGGAATGAGCAGTTCTTC.

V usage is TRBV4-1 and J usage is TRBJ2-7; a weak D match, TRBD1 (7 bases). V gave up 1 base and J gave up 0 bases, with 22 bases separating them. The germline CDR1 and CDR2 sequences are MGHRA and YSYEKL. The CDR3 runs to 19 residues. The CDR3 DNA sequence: TGCGCCAGCAGCCAAGCGGGGGATTTAGGACAGGCGAGCTCCTACGAGCAGTACTTC. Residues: CASSQAGDLGQASSYEQYF.

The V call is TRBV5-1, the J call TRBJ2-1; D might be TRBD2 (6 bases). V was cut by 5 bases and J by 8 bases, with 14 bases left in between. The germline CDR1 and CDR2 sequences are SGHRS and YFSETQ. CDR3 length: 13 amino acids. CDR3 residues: CASRAGPIDEQFF. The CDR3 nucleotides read TGCGCCAGCAGGGCGGGGCCAATCGATGAGCAGTTCTTC.

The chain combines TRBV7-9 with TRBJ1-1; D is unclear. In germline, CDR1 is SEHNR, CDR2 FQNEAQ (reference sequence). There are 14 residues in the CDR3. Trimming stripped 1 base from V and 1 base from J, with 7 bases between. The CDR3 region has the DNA TGTGCCAGCAGCTTAGGTTCCCAGAACACTGAAGCTTTCTTT. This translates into CASSLGSQNTEAFF.

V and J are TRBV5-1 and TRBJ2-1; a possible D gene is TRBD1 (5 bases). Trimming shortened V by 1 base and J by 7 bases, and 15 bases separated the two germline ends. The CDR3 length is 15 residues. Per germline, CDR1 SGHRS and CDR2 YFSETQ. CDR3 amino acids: CASSLRPGIENEQFF. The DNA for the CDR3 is TGCGCCAGCAGCTTGAGGCCAGGGATTGAGAATGAGCAGTTCTTC.

This CDR3 is CASSLMLGSGRLTDTQYF. Written as DNA, the CDR3 is TGTGCCAGCAGTTTAATGCTGGGTAGCGGGAGACTCACAGATACGCAGTATTTT. This chain uses TRBV28 with TRBJ2-3; TRBD2 matches at 9 bases. The CDR3 is made up of 18 amino acids. Unmatched junction bases numbered 11, after V lost 2 bases and J lost 2 bases. CDR1 and CDR2 (germline): MDHEN, SYDVKM.

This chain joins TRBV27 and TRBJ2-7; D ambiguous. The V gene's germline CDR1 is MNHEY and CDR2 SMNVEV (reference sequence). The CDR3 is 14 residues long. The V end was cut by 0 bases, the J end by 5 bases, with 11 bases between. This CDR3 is CASSLSLAADEQYF. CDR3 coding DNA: TGTGCCAGCAGTTTATCTCTCGCCGCGGACGAGCAGTACTTC.

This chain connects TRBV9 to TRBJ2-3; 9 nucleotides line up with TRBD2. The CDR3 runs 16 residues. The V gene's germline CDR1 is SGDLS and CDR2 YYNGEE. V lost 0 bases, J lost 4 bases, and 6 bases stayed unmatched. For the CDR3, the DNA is TGTGCCAGCAGCGTAGCCGGCGGGGGGGCGGCAGATACGCAGTATTTT. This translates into CASSVAGGGAADTQYF. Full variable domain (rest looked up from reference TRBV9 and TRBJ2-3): DSGVTQTPKHLITATGQRVTLRCSPRSGDLSVYWYQQSLDQGLQFLIQYYNGEERAKGNILERFSAQQFPDLHSELNLSSLELGDSALYFCASSVAGGGAADTQYFGPGTRLTVL.

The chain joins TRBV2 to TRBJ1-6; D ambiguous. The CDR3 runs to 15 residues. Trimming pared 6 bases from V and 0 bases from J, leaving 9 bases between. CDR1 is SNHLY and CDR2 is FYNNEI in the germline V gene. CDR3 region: CASSPTSSYNSPLHF. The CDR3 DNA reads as TGTGCCAGCAGCCCGACGAGCTCCTATAATTCACCCCTCCACTTT.

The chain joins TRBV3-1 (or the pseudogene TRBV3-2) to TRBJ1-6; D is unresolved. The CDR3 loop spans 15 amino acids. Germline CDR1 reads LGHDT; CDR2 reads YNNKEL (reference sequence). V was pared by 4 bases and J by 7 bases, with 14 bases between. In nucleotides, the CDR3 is TGTGCCAGCAGCCCAACCGGGAGAGGAAATTCACCCCTCCACTTT. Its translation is CASSPTGRGNSPLHF.

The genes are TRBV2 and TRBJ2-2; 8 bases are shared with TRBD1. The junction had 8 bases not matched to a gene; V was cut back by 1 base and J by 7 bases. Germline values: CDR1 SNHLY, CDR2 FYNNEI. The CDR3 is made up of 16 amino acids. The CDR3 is CASSEGRTGLNGELFF. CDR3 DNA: TGTGCCAGCAGTGAAGGAAGGACAGGGTTGAACGGGGAGCTGTTTTTT.

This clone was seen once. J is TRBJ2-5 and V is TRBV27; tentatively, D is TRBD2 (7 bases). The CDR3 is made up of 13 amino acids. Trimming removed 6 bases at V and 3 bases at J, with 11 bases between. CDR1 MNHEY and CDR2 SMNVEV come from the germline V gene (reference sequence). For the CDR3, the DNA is TGTGCCAGCAGGGGGGCGGGGGAAGAGACCCAGTACTTC. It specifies CASRGAGEETQYF.

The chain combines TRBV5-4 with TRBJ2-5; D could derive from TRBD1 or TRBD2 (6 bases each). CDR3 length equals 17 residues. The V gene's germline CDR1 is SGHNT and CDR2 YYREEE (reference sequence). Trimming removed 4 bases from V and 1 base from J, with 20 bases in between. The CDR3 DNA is TGTGCCAGCAGCCCAAACGGGGGCGGGGCGCGCCAAGAGACCCAGTACTTC. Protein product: CASSPNGGGARQETQYF. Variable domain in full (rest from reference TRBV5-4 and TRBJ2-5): ETGVTQSPTHLIKTRGQQVTLRCSSQSGHNTVSWYQQALGQGPQFIFQYYREEENGRGNFPPRFSGLQFPNYSSELNVNALELDDSALYLCASSPNGGGARQETQYFGPGTRLLVL.

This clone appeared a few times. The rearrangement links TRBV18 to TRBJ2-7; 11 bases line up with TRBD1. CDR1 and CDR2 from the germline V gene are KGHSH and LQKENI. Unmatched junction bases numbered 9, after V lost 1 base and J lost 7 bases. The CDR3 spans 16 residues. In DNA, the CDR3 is TGTGCCAGCTCACCACGCGTCCCGGGACAGGGGGGTGAGCAGTACTTC. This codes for CASSPRVPGQGGEQYF.

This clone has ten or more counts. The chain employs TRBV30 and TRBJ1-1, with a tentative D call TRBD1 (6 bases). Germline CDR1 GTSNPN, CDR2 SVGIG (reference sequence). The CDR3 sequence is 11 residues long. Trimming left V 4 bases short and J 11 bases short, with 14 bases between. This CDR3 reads CAWKQGGFAFF. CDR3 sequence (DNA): TGTGCCTGGAAACAGGGAGGTTTCGCTTTCTTT. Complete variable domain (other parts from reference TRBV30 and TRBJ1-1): SQTIHQWPATLVQPVGSPLSLECTVEGTSNPNLYWYRQAAGRGLQLLFYSVGIGQISSEVPQNLSASRPQDRQFILSSKKLLLSDSGFYLCAWKQGGFAFFGQGTRLTVV.

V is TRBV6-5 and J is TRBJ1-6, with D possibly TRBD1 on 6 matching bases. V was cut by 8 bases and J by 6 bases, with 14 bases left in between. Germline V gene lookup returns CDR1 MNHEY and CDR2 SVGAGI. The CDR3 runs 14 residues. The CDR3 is CASGRDTRNSPLHF. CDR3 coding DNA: TGTGCCAGCGGCCGGGACACCCGTAATTCACCCCTCCACTTT.

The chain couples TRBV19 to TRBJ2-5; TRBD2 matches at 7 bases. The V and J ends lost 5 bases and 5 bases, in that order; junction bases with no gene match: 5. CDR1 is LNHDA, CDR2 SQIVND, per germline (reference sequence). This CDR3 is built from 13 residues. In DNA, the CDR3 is TGTGCCAGTAGTCCACGGGGGGTTGAGACCCAGTACTTC. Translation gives CASSPRGVETQYF.

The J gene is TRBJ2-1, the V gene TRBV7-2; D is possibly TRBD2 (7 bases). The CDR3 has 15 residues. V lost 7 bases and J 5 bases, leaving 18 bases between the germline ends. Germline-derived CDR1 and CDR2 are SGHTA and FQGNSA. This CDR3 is CASTSRGAGHNEQFF. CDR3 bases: TGTGCCAGCACCTCCCGGGGGGCGGGTCACAATGAGCAGTTCTTC. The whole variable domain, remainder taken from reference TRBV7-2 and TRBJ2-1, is GAGVSQSPSNKVTEKGKDVELRCDPISGHTALYWYRQSLGQGLEFLIYFQGNSAPDKSGLPSDRFSAERTGGSVSTLTIQRTQQEDSAVYLCASTSRGAGHNEQFFGPGTRLTVL.

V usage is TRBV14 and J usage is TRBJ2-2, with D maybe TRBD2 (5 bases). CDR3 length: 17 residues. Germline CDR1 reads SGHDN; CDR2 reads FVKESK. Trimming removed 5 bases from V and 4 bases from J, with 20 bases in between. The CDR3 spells CASSYMRGSRSTGELFF. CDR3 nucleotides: TGTGCCAGCAGCTATATGCGAGGGTCTCGGAGCACCGGGGAGCTGTTTTTT.

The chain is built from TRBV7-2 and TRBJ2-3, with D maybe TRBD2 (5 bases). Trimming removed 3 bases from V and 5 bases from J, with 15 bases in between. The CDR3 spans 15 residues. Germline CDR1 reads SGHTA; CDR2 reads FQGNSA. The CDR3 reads CASSFQSGLEDTQYF. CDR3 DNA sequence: TGTGCCAGCAGCTTTCAGTCGGGGTTAGAAGATACGCAGTATTTT.

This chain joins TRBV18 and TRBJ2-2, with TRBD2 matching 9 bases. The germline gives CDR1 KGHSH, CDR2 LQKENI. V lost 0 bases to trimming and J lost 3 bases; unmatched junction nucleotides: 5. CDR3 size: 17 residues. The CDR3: CASSPPAGGFYTGELFF. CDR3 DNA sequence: TGTGCCAGCTCACCACCAGCGGGGGGCTTCTACACCGGGGAGCTGTTTTTT. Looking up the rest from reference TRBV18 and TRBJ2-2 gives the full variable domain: NAGVMQNPRHLVRRRGQEARLRCSPMKGHSHVYWYRQLPEEGLKFMVYLQKENIIDESGMPKERFSAEFPKEGPSILRIQQVVRGDSAAYFCASSPPAGGFYTGELFFGEGSRLTVL.

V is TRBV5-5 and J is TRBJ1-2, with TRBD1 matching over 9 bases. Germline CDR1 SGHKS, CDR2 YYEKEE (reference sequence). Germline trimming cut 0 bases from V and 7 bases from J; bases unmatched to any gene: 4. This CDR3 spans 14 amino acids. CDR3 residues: CASSLGATGGGYTF. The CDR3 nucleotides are TGTGCCAGCAGCTTGGGGGCGACAGGGGGTGGCTACACCTTC.